Here is one T cell receptor beta chain with its context. Its matching antigen is unknown. CDR1 and CDR2 (germline): SGHNT, YYREEE (reference sequence). The V gene lost 4 bases and the J gene lost 3 bases, with 22 bases spanning the gap. This CDR3 region has 17 residues. This sample's time point: patch test 2, 6 weeks after DPC sensitization. Treatment defined: therapeutic diphenylcyclopropenone sensitization with weekly scalp DPC. Participating donors were patients with alopecia, aged 18 to 70 years, considered appropriate candidates for DPC. One entry per CDR3 protein, called by TCRdb with MiXCR from the RACE reads. The profile shows a few hundred thousand distinct CDR3 sequences, around 6% of them singletons. The data belong to a study of human T cells and chemical hapten exposure. The study's findings and limits: Donors, who had alopecia, may show an immune response that differs from healthy people's.

The material was whole blood, obtained in connection with sensitization to the hapten diphenylcyclopropenone (DPC). The origin of this receptor is a woman under 30 with alopecia areata. Some clones in this sample may be carry-over from other donors' samples. This chain links TRBV5-4 with TRBJ1-1; D not certain. This CDR3 reads CASSGGGRLGMDTEAFF. The CDR3, as DNA: TGTGCCAGCAGCGGAGGAGGTCGGCTGGGTATGGACACTGAAGCTTTCTTT.